These 14 T cell receptor beta chains originate from one sample sequenced in a study of blood T cells in healthy people across ages. Combining a sample-barcoded 5' primer with a J-beta primer mix, a second PCR ran for about 6 to 11 cycles. TCRdb used MiXCR to reprocess the 5' RACE reads, holding one entry per CDR3 protein. This table holds 1.5 million to 2 million distinct CDR3 sequences, 40% to 55% found once. The sample taken for sequencing was blood. These receptors originate from a woman in her forties in good health.

The genes are TRBV27 and TRBJ2-3; D is perhaps TRBD2 (6 bases). Germline V gene sequence: CDR1 MNHEY, CDR2 SMNVEV (reference sequence). The length of the CDR3 is 16 residues. V dropped 4 bases and J dropped 6 bases, with 20 bases sitting between them. The DNA of the CDR3 is TGTGCCAGCAGTTCCCTTCTAGGGGCCGCGGGGGATACGCAGTATTTT. Amino acids: CASSSLLGAAGDTQYF.

The chain employs TRBV20-1 and TRBJ2-7; no definite D call. The CDR3 contains 13 residues. Germline values: CDR1 DFQATT, CDR2 SNEGSKA (reference sequence). V was pared by 2 bases and J by 2 bases, with 10 bases between. The CDR3 spells CSARTLIPYEQYF. The CDR3 DNA is TGCAGTGCTAGAACTCTCATCCCCTACGAGCAGTACTTC.

This clonotype has only one observation. The chain joins TRBV5-6 to TRBJ1-2; the D gene is possibly TRBD1 (6 bases). In germline, CDR1 is SGHDT, CDR2 YYEEEE. The CDR3 runs to 16 residues. Trimming removed 0 bases at V and 0 bases at J, with 12 bases between. The CDR3 here is CASSLADRRSNYGYTF. CDR3 DNA sequence: TGTGCCAGCAGCTTGGCCGACAGGCGATCTAACTATGGCTACACCTTC.

This clonotype has more than one count but fewer than ten. This rearrangement joins TRBV10-3 to TRBJ2-5, with a weak D call TRBD1 (6 bases). Germline CDR1 is ENHRY and CDR2 is SYGVKD. Trimming removed 0 bases from V and 11 bases from J, with 13 bases in between. CDR3 length: 13 amino acids. CDR3: CAISESGQREQYF. The CDR3 nucleotides read TGTGCCATCAGTGAGTCTGGACAGAGGGAGCAGTACTTC.

V gene TRBV7-9 combines with J gene TRBJ2-3; D might be TRBD2 (6 bases). The germline gives CDR1 SEHNR, CDR2 FQNEAQ (reference sequence). V gave up 5 bases and J gave up 5 bases, with 11 bases separating them. This CDR3 comprises 13 residues. DNA for the CDR3: TGTGCCAGCAGCCCTATGGGGGGAGATACGCAGTATTTT. It encodes CASSPMGGDTQYF.

The gene calls are TRBV12-3 or TRBV12-4 and TRBJ2-3; TRBD2 aligns across 11 bases. CDR3 length equals 20 residues. V lost 4 bases, J lost 0 bases, and 15 bases stayed unmatched. The CDR3 is CASSSWPSGGYTASTDTQYF. In DNA form, the CDR3 reads TGTGCCAGCAGTTCATGGCCTAGCGGGGGGTACACGGCTAGCACAGATACGCAGTATTTT.

This chain connects TRBV15 to TRBJ2-5; possibly TRBD2 for D (6 bases). V was clipped by 0 bases and J by 7 bases, with 12 bases between them. Looked up from germline, CDR1 is LNHNV and CDR2 is YYDKDF (reference sequence). CDR3 size: 14 residues. This CDR3 is CATSRDQGGSTQYF. The CDR3 nucleotides are TGTGCCACCAGCAGAGATCAGGGAGGTTCGACCCAGTACTTC.

CDR3 region: CSAGRMNQPQHF. For the CDR3, the DNA is TGCAGTGCGGGACGCATGAATCAGCCCCAGCATTTT. This chain uses TRBV20-1 with TRBJ1-5; weak D call: TRBD1 (5 bases). V was pared by 6 bases and J by 4 bases, with 10 bases between. The CDR3 consists of 12 residues. CDR1 is DFQATT and CDR2 is SNEGSKA in the germline V gene (reference sequence).

The CDR3 reads CASSQVRTSGGVETQYF. The CDR3, as DNA: TGTGCCAGCAGCCAAGTGCGGACTAGCGGGGGTGTTGAGACCCAGTACTTC. This sequence joins TRBV14 and TRBJ2-5, with 13 bases identical to TRBD2. The trim removed 1 base at V and 5 bases at J, leaving 7 bases unmatched. Germline CDR1 is SGHDN and CDR2 is FVKESK. CDR3 length: 17 residues.

The DNA for the CDR3 is TGTGCCAGCAGCTCCAGCTCGACAGGGCCCGGGGCCAACGTCCTGACTTTC. Its translation: CASSSSSTGPGANVLTF. The chain is built from TRBV7-3 and TRBJ2-6; the match to TRBD1 covers 7 bases. The CDR3 totals 17 residues. Germline-derived CDR1 and CDR2 are SGHTA and FQGTGA. V lost 4 bases, J lost 4 bases, and 10 bases stayed unmatched.

The V gene is TRBV27, the J gene TRBJ2-5, with D perhaps assigned TRBD1 or TRBD2 (5 bases each). Per germline, CDR1 MNHEY and CDR2 SMNVEV (reference sequence). CDR3 length: 13 amino acids. The V end was cut by 8 bases, the J end by 5 bases, with 15 bases between. CDR3 DNA sequence: TGTGCCAGCTCGGGGTTGGGACGCGAGACCCAGTACTTC. Translating it yields CASSGLGRETQYF.

The rearrangement uses TRBV21-1 and TRBJ2-7. TRBV21-1 is a documented pseudogene. The CDR3 length is 14 residues. The CDR3 protein is CASSVEVISYEQYF. Written as DNA, the CDR3 is TGTGCCAGCAGCGTTGAAGTCATCTCCTACGAGCAGTACTTC.

This clonotype has a handful of counts. The chain carries TRBV3-1 and TRBJ2-1, with a possible D match to TRBD2 (6 bases). This CDR3 has 17 residues. Germline CDR1 and CDR2: LGHDT and YNNKEL (reference sequence). With 1 base removed from V and 4 bases from J, the gap between germline ends came to 17 bases. The CDR3 protein is CASSQVRTGTYYNEQFF. The DNA of the CDR3 is TGTGCCAGCAGCCAAGTCCGAACCGGGACTTATTACAATGAGCAGTTCTTC.

This chain uses TRBV3-1 with TRBJ1-1; D is undetermined. This CDR3 has 12 residues. CDR1 is LGHDT, CDR2 YNNKEL, per germline (reference sequence). The V and J ends lost 0 bases and 7 bases respectively, with 6 bases between them. CDR3 in amino acids: CASSQEGGEAFF. CDR3 nucleotide sequence: TGTGCCAGCAGCCAAGAGGGCGGTGAAGCTTTCTTT. The full variable domain, in which reference TRBV3-1 and TRBJ1-1 provide the parts outside the CDR3, is DTAVSQTPKYLVTQMGNDKSIKCEQNLGHDTMYWYKQDSKKFLKIMFSYNNKELIINETVPNRFSPKSPDKAHLNLHINSLELGDSAVYFCASSQEGGEAFFGQGTRLTVV.